These 32 T cell receptor beta chains share one sample of origin, sequenced in a study of blood T cell repertoires in COVID-19. Clones were read by immunoSEQ multiplex PCR, and TCRdb kept only the in-frame ones, dropping some. This table holds about 140,000 clones, about 87% found once. The sample taken for sequencing was peripheral blood. These receptors came from a human donor in a cohort sampled during active COVID-19.

This clone has a single count. The genes are TRBV7-9 and TRBJ2-7; TRBD1 is a possible D gene (6 bases). Germline CDR1 and CDR2: SEHNR and FQNEAQ (reference sequence). The length of the CDR3 is 16 residues. The V end was cut by 5 bases, the J end by 5 bases, with 22 bases between. CDR3 bases: TGTGCCAGCAGCCTCCCCGTCACAGGGCCGCCCCACGAGCAGTACTTC. This sequence encodes CASSLPVTGPPHEQYF.

J is TRBJ1-2 and V is TRBV28; 7 positions agree with TRBD1. Trimming took 1 base from V and 3 from J; bases not matched to a gene: 2. The CDR3 totals 14 residues. The germline V gene encodes CDR1 MDHEN and CDR2 SYDVKM. The CDR3 nucleotides are TGTGCCAGCAGTTTATTTACAGGGGACTATGGCTACACCTTC. Amino acids: CASSLFTGDYGYTF.

On this clone itself: This same CDR3 is encoded by further DNA sequences in the sample. The CDR3, as DNA: TGCGCCAGCAGCTTGGGGCGGGGGGGCCCGGAGACCCAGTACTTC. Protein product: CASSLGRGGPETQYF. V is TRBV5-1 and J is TRBJ2-5, with 9 bases aligning to TRBD2. The CDR3 totals 15 residues. The germline gives CDR1 SGHRS, CDR2 YFSETQ. J lost 5 bases, V lost 0 bases, and 5 bases had no gene match.

The DNA of the CDR3 is TGTGCCAGCAGCCCCTCTGGGGGACTAGCGGGAGAGGAGCAGTTCTTC. Protein sequence: CASSPSGGLAGEEQFF. The chain is built from TRBV28 and TRBJ2-1; TRBD2 matches at 14 bases. The junction had 11 bases not matched to a gene; V was cut back by 6 bases and J by 10 bases. Germline V lookup: CDR1 MDHEN, CDR2 SYDVKM. This CDR3 has 16 amino acids.

The chain combines TRBV10-3 with TRBJ2-3; weak D call: TRBD2 (5 bases). The CDR3 has 14 amino acids. Germline V gene sequence: CDR1 ENHRY, CDR2 SYGVKD. Trimming took off 2 bases at V and 4 bases at J, with 10 bases between the two ends. CDR3 coding DNA: TGTGCCATCAGTGAGGGTCTAGCCTCAGATACGCAGTATTTT. Encoded protein: CAISEGLASDTQYF.

J is TRBJ2-3 and V is TRBV27, with TRBD2 identical over 10 bases. The CDR3 consists of 19 residues. Trimming took 2 bases from V and 1 from J; bases not matched to a gene: 12. From germline, CDR1 is MNHEY and CDR2 SMNVEV (reference sequence). CDR3 nucleotide sequence: TGTGCCAGCAGTTTAAGGCCCAGCGGGGGGGGCACCGGCACAGATACGCAGTATTTT. This sequence encodes CASSLRPSGGGTGTDTQYF.

This chain connects TRBV5-1 to TRBJ1-1, with TRBD1 matching 7 bases. The J segment lost 0 bases and the V segment lost 4 bases, leaving 6 bases of the junction unmatched. The CDR3 covers 15 residues. The germline gives CDR1 SGHRS, CDR2 YFSETQ. This chain's CDR3 is CASSGGTVMNTEAFF. DNA of the CDR3: TGCGCCAGCAGCGGCGGGACAGTTATGAACACTGAAGCTTTCTTT.

V gene TRBV28 combines with J gene TRBJ2-7; D is uncertain. CDR1 is MDHEN, CDR2 SYDVKM, per germline. The CDR3 loop spans 14 amino acids. V was pared by 2 bases and J by 7 bases, with 15 bases between. The CDR3 coding sequence is TGTGCCAGCAGTTTAGGGCAGTCTTTGGGTGAGCAGTACTTC. Protein product: CASSLGQSLGEQYF.

This rearrangement joins TRBV7-3 to TRBJ2-1, with a possible D match to TRBD1 (6 bases). CDR1 is SGHTA, CDR2 FQGTGA, per germline. The CDR3 has 14 amino acids. Deletions cut 2 bases from V and 3 bases from J, with 8 bases between. CDR3 loop: CASSLGGDYNEQFF. The DNA for the CDR3 is TGTGCCAGCAGCTTAGGGGGCGACTACAATGAGCAGTTCTTC.

Written as DNA, the CDR3 is TGTGCCAGCAGGGCCCTCGTTAGAAGGGTGGGGGGATTAAACACTGAAGCTTTCTTT. This gives the protein CASRALVRRVGGLNTEAFF. The V and J genes are TRBV2 and TRBJ1-1; D perhaps matches TRBD1 (5 bases). The V and J ends lost 6 bases and 2 bases respectively, with 28 bases between them. This CDR3 has 19 amino acids. Germline values: CDR1 SNHLY, CDR2 FYNNEI.

V is TRBV28 and J is TRBJ1-1; perhaps TRBD1 as D (6 bases). The CDR3 has 15 residues. Germline CDR1 MDHEN, CDR2 SYDVKM. V was shortened by 8 bases and J by 3 bases, with 19 bases between the two germline ends. CDR3 loop: CASPPPTGHHTEAFF. Written as DNA, the CDR3 is TGTGCCAGCCCTCCCCCCACGGGACACCACACTGAAGCTTTCTTT.

This chain joins TRBV19 and TRBJ1-3; 9 positions match TRBD1. The germline V gene has CDR1 LNHDA and CDR2 SQIVND (reference sequence). V lost 5 bases, J lost 0 bases, and 8 bases stayed unmatched. This CDR3 is 17 amino acids long. CDR3 protein: CASSPRTGANSGNTIYF. DNA for the CDR3: TGTGCCAGTAGTCCGCGGACAGGGGCCAACTCTGGAAACACCATATATTTT.

The genes are TRBV19 and TRBJ2-6; no firm D call. Germline V lookup: CDR1 LNHDA, CDR2 SQIVND (reference sequence). This CDR3 is built from 14 residues. The germline V and J ends were trimmed by 8 bases and 3 bases, with 11 bases remaining between them. The CDR3 sequence is CASSGLGGANVLTF. The CDR3 DNA is TGTGCCAGTTCCGGGTTGGGTGGGGCCAACGTCCTGACTTTC.

The chain recombines TRBV5-4 with TRBJ2-1; D might be TRBD1 (5 bases). Trimming shortened V by 4 bases and J by 4 bases, and 15 bases separated the two germline ends. The CDR3 runs 15 residues. Germline V gene lookup returns CDR1 SGHNT and CDR2 YYREEE (reference sequence). CDR3 sequence reads: CASSPGYISYNEQFF. For the CDR3, the DNA is TGTGCCAGCAGCCCAGGGTATATCAGTTACAATGAGCAGTTCTTC.

In its sample, this clone was seen once. The chain has TRBV28 and TRBJ2-7; maybe TRBD2 (6 bases). The CDR3 extends over 13 amino acids. The germline V and J ends were trimmed by 10 bases and 4 bases, with 17 bases remaining between them. Germline V gene data show CDR1 as MDHEN and CDR2 as SYDVKM. The CDR3 DNA is TGTGCCACCGCCCGCCCCGGGGGATACGAGCAGTACTTC. This gives the protein CATARPGGYEQYF.

The DNA of the CDR3 is TGTGCCAGCAGCCAGGACCGAGGGGAGACCCAGTACTTC. Translated, it gives CASSQDRGETQYF. The V and J genes are TRBV3-1 (or the pseudogene TRBV3-2) and TRBJ2-5; TRBD2 might be the D (5 bases). This CDR3 contains 13 residues. Germline CDR1 is LGHDT and CDR2 is YNNKEL (reference sequence). V was cut by 3 bases and J by 5 bases, with 10 bases left in between.

The chain has TRBV7-9 and TRBJ2-7; perhaps TRBD1 as D (6 bases). The CDR3 spans 14 residues. Trimming removed 5 bases from V and 4 bases from J, with 15 bases in between. Germline CDR1 SEHNR, CDR2 FQNEAQ (reference sequence). This CDR3 reads CASSHGPDRYEQYF. The DNA for the CDR3 is TGTGCCAGCAGCCACGGACCGGACAGATACGAGCAGTACTTC.

This clone appeared once. The rearrangement links TRBV3-1 (or the pseudogene TRBV3-2) to TRBJ1-3; 9 positions agree with TRBD1. The V gene's germline CDR1 is LGHDT and CDR2 YNNKEL (reference sequence). The J segment lost 7 bases and the V segment lost 0 bases, leaving 4 bases of the junction unmatched. CDR3 length: 15 amino acids. CDR3 sequence (DNA): TGTGCCAGCAGCCAAGATCCCGACAGGGGGAACACCATATATTTT. It is translated as CASSQDPDRGNTIYF.

The chain has TRBV5-6 and TRBJ2-7; TRBD2 agrees at 8 bases. J gave up 7 bases and V 0 bases, and 0 bases lay outside the gene matches. Germline loops: CDR1 SGHDT, CDR2 YYEEEE. The CDR3 is 12 amino acids. CDR3 nucleotides: TGTGCCAGCAGCTTGGGACTAGCGGAGCAGTACTTC. It specifies CASSLGLAEQYF.

V is TRBV6-2 or TRBV6-3 and J is TRBJ1-5; D perhaps matches TRBD1 (5 bases). V lost 6 bases and J 0 bases, leaving 9 bases between the germline ends. Germline values: CDR1 MNHEY, CDR2 SVGEGT. This CDR3 comprises 14 residues. The CDR3 is CASSQGASNQPQHF. The CDR3 region has the DNA TGTGCCAGCAGCCAAGGGGCTAGCAATCAGCCCCAGCATTTT.

This clone appeared once. This rearrangement joins TRBV30 to TRBJ2-1; D is unclear. Germline CDR1 and CDR2: GTSNPN and SVGIG (reference sequence). Trimming left V 2 bases short and J 8 bases short, with 10 bases between. The CDR3 spans 12 residues. CDR3 bases: TGTGCCTGGAGTCAATTGGGCGATGAGCAGTTCTTC. Encoded protein: CAWSQLGDEQFF.

The chain has TRBV2 and TRBJ1-2; possible D gene TRBD1, 6 bases. The V gene's germline CDR1 is SNHLY and CDR2 FYNNEI. Trimming cost V 3 bases and J 7 bases, with 12 bases left between them. The CDR3 is made up of 13 amino acids. Here the CDR3 DNA reads TGTGCCAGCAGTGAGGGGGGGCTCGGTGGCTACACCTTC. This translates into CASSEGGLGGYTF.

The rearrangement uses TRBV24-1 and TRBJ2-3, with 7 bases identical to TRBD1. The V gene's germline CDR1 is KGHDR and CDR2 SFDVKD. This CDR3 is 18 amino acids long. V dropped 3 bases and J dropped 0; count of bases not matched to a gene: 11. CDR3 DNA: TGTGCCACCAGTGATCCCCGGGCAGGGGGTCTAAGCACAGATACGCAGTATTTT. Amino acids: CATSDPRAGGLSTDTQYF.

The CDR3 spells CASSDWSGSGEQYF. DNA of the CDR3: TGTGCCAGCAGTGATTGGAGCGGGAGTGGCGAGCAGTACTTC. The chain recombines TRBV25-1 with TRBJ2-7, with 8 bases aligning to TRBD2. Germline V gene data show CDR1 as MGHDK and CDR2 as SYGVNS. The V gene end was trimmed by 3 bases and the J gene end by 6 bases; junction bases not matched to a gene: 7. The CDR3 is 14 residues long.

The CDR3 DNA follows: TGTGCCAGTAGTATGGCCGGGGTAAGGAAGGGTGAGCAGTTCTTC. Residues: CASSMAGVRKGEQFF. The V call is TRBV19, the J call TRBJ2-1; D is possibly TRBD2 (5 bases). This CDR3 comprises 15 residues. With 3 bases removed from V and 9 bases from J, the gap between germline ends came to 18 bases. Germline lookup yields CDR1 LNHDA and CDR2 SQIVND (reference sequence). The full variable domain, rest sourced from reference TRBV19 and TRBJ2-1, is DGGITQSPKYLFRKEGQNVTLSCEQNLNHDAMYWYRQDPGQGLRLIYYSQIVNDFQKGDIAEGYSVSREKKESFPLTVTSAQKNPTAFYLCASSMAGVRKGEQFFGPGTRLTVL.

The chain links TRBV9 to TRBJ1-1, with D perhaps matching TRBD1 (6 bases). Germline loops: CDR1 SGDLS, CDR2 YYNGEE. This CDR3 contains 14 residues. Between the trimmed V and J ends, which lost 4 bases and 1 base, there was a span of 11 bases. CDR3 region: CASSTRTENTEAFF. Here the CDR3 DNA reads TGTGCCAGCAGCACCCGGACAGAGAACACTGAAGCTTTCTTT.

This chain links TRBV5-1 with TRBJ2-3; 8 bases are shared with TRBD2. With V trimmed by 5 bases and J by 3 bases, 8 bases remained unmatched. This CDR3 is 15 amino acids long. The germline gives CDR1 SGHRS, CDR2 YFSETQ. The CDR3 nucleotides are TGCGCCAGCAGGGAAGCGGGGGAGAGGACAGATACGCAGTATTTT. This sequence encodes CASREAGERTDTQYF.

This chain joins TRBV11-2 and TRBJ2-1, with 9 bases matching TRBD1. This CDR3 is 15 amino acids long. In germline, CDR1 is SGHAT, CDR2 FQNNGV. Trimming removed 3 bases from V and 4 bases from J; junction bases left unmatched: 4. CDR3 amino acids: CASSLSGTGYNEQFF. The CDR3 coding sequence is TGTGCCAGCAGCTTGTCCGGGACAGGGTACAATGAGCAGTTCTTC.

Only a few counts were recorded for this clone. The chain has TRBV28 and TRBJ2-7; 8 bases are shared with TRBD1. The germline gives CDR1 MDHEN, CDR2 SYDVKM. The CDR3 length is 14 residues. With V trimmed by 5 bases and J by 3 bases, 6 bases remained unmatched. The CDR3 region has the DNA TGTGCCAGCAGTATGACAGGGGACGTCTACGAGCAGTACTTC. This translates into CASSMTGDVYEQYF.

Comment on this clone: This specimen includes other DNA sequences encoding the same CDR3. This chain joins TRBV19 and TRBJ2-7; the D gene is possibly TRBD1 (6 bases). V lost 5 bases and J 1 base, leaving 9 bases between the germline ends. The CDR3 loop spans 13 amino acids. Looked up from germline, CDR1 is LNHDA and CDR2 is SQIVND (reference sequence). The CDR3 here is CASSPGQSYEQYF. Here the CDR3 DNA reads TGTGCCAGTAGTCCCGGACAGTCCTACGAGCAGTACTTC.

This clone was counted between two and nine times. The J gene is TRBJ2-7, the V gene TRBV19; D is possibly TRBD2 (6 bases). This CDR3 comprises 13 residues. V was pared by 3 bases and J by 6 bases, with 12 bases between. Looked up from germline, CDR1 is LNHDA and CDR2 is SQIVND (reference sequence). The CDR3 sequence: CASSMGPGGEQYF. The CDR3 DNA reads as TGTGCCAGTAGTATGGGGCCCGGGGGCGAGCAGTACTTC. Supplemented by reference TRBV19 and TRBJ2-7, the full variable domain reads DGGITQSPKYLFRKEGQNVTLSCEQNLNHDAMYWYRQDPGQGLRLIYYSQIVNDFQKGDIAEGYSVSREKKESFPLTVTSAQKNPTAFYLCASSMGPGGEQYFGPGTRLTVT.

Details on this clone: The sample contains more than one DNA sequence encoding this CDR3. This CDR3 is CASRPNLSSGNTIYF. CDR3 bases: TGTGCCAGCAGACCTAACCTAAGCTCTGGAAACACCATATATTTT. The chain has TRBV6-5 and TRBJ1-3, with D unclear. Germline V gives CDR1 MNHEY, CDR2 SVGAGI. The CDR3 runs to 15 residues. V was cut by 6 bases and J by 0 bases, with 12 bases left in between.